This section outlines one T cell receptor (beta chain) sequence together with its context. The data were produced by immunoSEQ multiplex PCR, yet TCRdb's version contains in-frame clones alone and is incomplete. The table includes about 68,000 clones, around 84% detected once. The germline CDR1 and CDR2 sequences are SGHRS and YFSETQ. V lost 4 bases and J lost 4; bases outside the gene matches: 4. The CDR3 sequence is 15 residues long. This sample is drawn from a study of OX40 agonist ivuxolimab in advanced cancers. This TCR came from an adult with an advanced solid tumor such as melanoma, head and neck, liver or kidney cancer. Here the sequenced sample was CD4+ or CD8+ T cells sorted from blood, taken in a trial of the OX40 agonist ivuxolimab. The chain joins TRBV5-1 to TRBJ2-3; 12 nucleotides line up with TRBD1. CDR3 residues: CASSRDRGLSDTQYF. CDR3 nucleotides: TGCGCCAGCAGCCGGGACAGGGGGCTCTCAGATACGCAGTATTTT.